Detailed here is one T cell receptor beta chain. The data were taken from a study of siplizumab effects on memory and regulatory T cells. Assay: immunoSEQ multiplex PCR; the TCRdb copy retains only in-frame clones and omits some. The data show over 85,000 clones, 95% to 97% seen once. The CDR3 consists of 14 residues. V lost 3 bases and J lost 4, with 11 bases in between. Germline V CDR1 and CDR2: LGHNA, YSLEER. Sequenced input: naive CD4+ T cells sorted from blood. The gene calls are TRBV4-3 and TRBJ2-3; D is unresolved. The TCR sequence derives from a human donor in good health. CDR3 coding DNA: TGCGCCAGCAGCCAGAGCCGGAGCGCAGATACGCAGTATTTT. Translated, it gives CASSQSRSADTQYF.